One and the same sample provided the 12 T cell receptor beta chains below, sequenced in a study of blood T cell repertoires in COVID-19. Assay used: immunoSEQ multiplex PCR; TCRdb lists only in-frame clones, some missing. The sample includes approximately 210,000 clones, roughly nine tenths of them seen just once. The specimen sequenced was peripheral blood. The receptor source for this set is a man aged 40-55 years with acute or convalescent COVID-19.

The V gene is TRBV29-1, the J gene TRBJ2-1; 10 bases are shared with TRBD2. The CDR3 contains 13 residues. Germline-derived CDR1 and CDR2 are SQVTM and ANQGSEA. With V trimmed by 5 bases and J by 13 bases, 11 bases remained unmatched. CDR3 amino acids: CSVLNRLAGEQFF. For the CDR3, the DNA is TGCAGCGTTCTGAATAGGCTAGCGGGAGAACAGTTCTTC.

This sequence joins TRBV7-3 and TRBJ1-2; tentative D call: TRBD1 (6 bases). V dropped 5 bases and J dropped 2 bases, with 18 bases sitting between them. The V gene's germline CDR1 is SGHTA and CDR2 FQGTGA. The CDR3 consists of 16 residues. The CDR3 sequence: CASSLHTMGHNYGYTF. Here the CDR3 DNA reads TGTGCCAGCAGCCTACATACCATGGGACACAACTATGGCTACACCTTC.

This sequence joins TRBV5-4 and TRBJ1-2, with D perhaps TRBD1 (5 bases). The CDR3 is 15 residues long. Germline V lookup: CDR1 SGHNT, CDR2 YYREEE (reference sequence). V was cut by 0 bases and J by 2 bases, with 11 bases left in between. The CDR3 loop is CASSLVLGGNYGYTF. The CDR3 coding sequence is TGTGCCAGCAGCTTGGTGCTGGGGGGAAACTATGGCTACACCTTC.

The chain employs TRBV5-8 and TRBJ1-4, with 8 positions matching TRBD1. From germline, CDR1 is SGHTS and CDR2 YDEGEE. This CDR3 spans 17 amino acids. With V trimmed by 4 bases and J by 2 bases, 10 bases remained unmatched. CDR3 sequence (DNA): TGTGCCAGCAGCCTGAGGCAGGGGGCCGGTACTAATGAAAAACTGTTTTTT. As protein: CASSLRQGAGTNEKLFF.

This sequence joins TRBV4-1 and TRBJ2-1, with 9 nucleotides matching TRBD2. J gave up 6 bases and V 0 bases, and 0 bases lay outside the gene matches. Looked up from germline, CDR1 is MGHRA and CDR2 is YSYEKL. This CDR3 is 14 amino acids long. In nucleotides, the CDR3 is TGCGCCAGCAGCCAAGAGGGACTAGCCAATGAGCAGTTCTTC. Encoded protein: CASSQEGLANEQFF.

This clone has just one count. The V gene is TRBV30, the J gene TRBJ1-1, with D maybe TRBD1 (6 bases). The germline V gene encodes CDR1 GTSNPN and CDR2 SVGIG (reference sequence). The CDR3 runs 14 residues. Trimming removed 4 bases from V and 0 bases from J, with 12 bases in between. The CDR3: CAWTPGHLNTEAFF. DNA of the CDR3: TGTGCCTGGACACCGGGACATTTGAACACTGAAGCTTTCTTT.

This clone was picked up one time. This sequence joins TRBV11-3 and TRBJ1-6; no definite D call. CDR1 and CDR2 (germline): SGHNT, YENEEA. The CDR3 is 13 residues long. Trimming cost V 5 bases and J 4 bases, with 6 bases left between them. The CDR3 is CASSHGYNSPLHF. The CDR3 region has the DNA TGTGCCAGCAGCCACGGGTATAATTCACCCCTCCACTTT.

The chain has TRBV7-8 and TRBJ2-3, with D possibly being TRBD2 (6 bases). The CDR3 has 17 residues. CDR1 is SGHVS, CDR2 FQNEAQ, per germline. V was clipped by 1 base and J by 2 bases, with 16 bases between them. CDR3 in amino acids: CASSLGGTSSFTDTQYF. The CDR3 bases are TGTGCCAGCAGCTTAGGGGGGACTTCATCCTTCACAGATACGCAGTATTTT.

The V gene is TRBV4-1, the J gene TRBJ1-4; the match to TRBD1 covers 8 bases. The CDR3 consists of 16 residues. Germline V gene lookup returns CDR1 MGHRA and CDR2 YSYEKL. Trimming took 4 bases from V and 5 from J; bases not matched to a gene: 9. This CDR3 reads CASSRLLGQVNEKLFF. The CDR3 DNA follows: TGCGCCAGCAGCCGGCTCCTGGGACAGGTGAATGAAAAACTGTTTTTT.

As to this clone: This sample includes further DNA sequences coding for the same CDR3. V usage is TRBV28 and J usage is TRBJ2-1; 9 bases match TRBD2. V trimming: 3 bases; J trimming: 6 bases; junction bases outside the gene matches: 6. The CDR3 runs 15 residues. Germline-derived CDR1 and CDR2 are MDHEN and SYDVKM. The CDR3 here is CASSFLAGGRNEQFF. The CDR3 DNA is TGTGCCAGCAGTTTTCTGGCGGGGGGGCGCAATGAGCAGTTCTTC.

The V call is TRBV15, the J call TRBJ2-5, with D tentatively TRBD2 (7 bases). The CDR3 contains 15 residues. From germline, CDR1 is LNHNV and CDR2 YYDKDF (reference sequence). Trimming left V 3 bases short and J 4 bases short, with 15 bases between. In nucleotides, the CDR3 is TGTGCCACCAGCAGGAGGGGGGGTGGGCGAGAGACCCAGTACTTC. It is translated as CATSRRGGGRETQYF.

The V gene is TRBV5-1, the J gene TRBJ2-2; possibly TRBD1 for D (5 bases). Per the germline V gene, CDR1 is SGHRS and CDR2 is YFSETQ. The CDR3 covers 13 residues. V was shortened by 4 bases and J by 6 bases, with 10 bases between the two germline ends. The CDR3 loop reads CASSPLGPGELFF. The CDR3 DNA follows: TGCGCCAGCAGCCCCTTGGGGCCCGGGGAGCTGTTTTTT.